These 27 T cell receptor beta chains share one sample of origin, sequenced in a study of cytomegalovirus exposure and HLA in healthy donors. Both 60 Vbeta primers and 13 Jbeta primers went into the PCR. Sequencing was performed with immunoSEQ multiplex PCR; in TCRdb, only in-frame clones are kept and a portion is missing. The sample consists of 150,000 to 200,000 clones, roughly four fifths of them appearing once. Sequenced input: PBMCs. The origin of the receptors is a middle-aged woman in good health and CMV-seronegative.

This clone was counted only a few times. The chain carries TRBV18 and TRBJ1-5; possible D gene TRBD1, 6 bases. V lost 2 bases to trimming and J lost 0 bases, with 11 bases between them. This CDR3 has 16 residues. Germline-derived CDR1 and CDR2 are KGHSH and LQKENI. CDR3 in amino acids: CASSPGTFNSNQPQHF. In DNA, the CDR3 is TGTGCCAGCTCACCAGGGACATTCAATAGCAATCAGCCCCAGCATTTT. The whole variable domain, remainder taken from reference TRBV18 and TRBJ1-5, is NAGVMQNPRHLVRRRGQEARLRCSPMKGHSHVYWYRQLPEEGLKFMVYLQKENIIDESGMPKERFSAEFPKEGPSILRIQQVVRGDSAAYFCASSPGTFNSNQPQHFGDGTRLSIL.

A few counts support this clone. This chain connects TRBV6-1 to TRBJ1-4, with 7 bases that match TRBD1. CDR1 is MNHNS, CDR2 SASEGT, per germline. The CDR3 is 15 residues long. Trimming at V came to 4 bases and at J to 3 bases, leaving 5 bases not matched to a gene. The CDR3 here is CASSGRQGSNEKLFF. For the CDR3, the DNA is TGTGCCAGCAGTGGTCGACAGGGCTCTAATGAAAAACTGTTTTTT.

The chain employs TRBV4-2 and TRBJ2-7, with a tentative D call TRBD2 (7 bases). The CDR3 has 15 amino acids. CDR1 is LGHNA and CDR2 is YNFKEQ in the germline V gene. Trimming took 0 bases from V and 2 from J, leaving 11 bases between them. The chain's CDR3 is CASSQEGGGTYEQYF. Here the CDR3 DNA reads TGTGCCAGCAGCCAAGAAGGGGGGGGGACCTACGAGCAGTACTTC.

This CDR3 reads CASSLQGLTVYYGYTF. The CDR3 nucleotides are TGTGCCAGCAGTTTACAAGGCCTGACAGTATACTATGGCTACACCTTC. The V call is TRBV28, the J call TRBJ1-2, with D maybe TRBD1 (5 bases). Germline V CDR1 and CDR2: MDHEN, SYDVKM. Trimming removed 2 bases from V and 3 bases from J, with 16 bases in between. The length of the CDR3 is 16 residues.

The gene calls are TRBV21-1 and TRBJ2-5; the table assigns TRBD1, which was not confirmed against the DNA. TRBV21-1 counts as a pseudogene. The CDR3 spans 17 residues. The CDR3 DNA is TGTGCCAGCAGCAATACCCCCCCGGGACAGGGAAAAGAGACCCAGTACTTC. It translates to CASSNTPPGQGKETQYF.

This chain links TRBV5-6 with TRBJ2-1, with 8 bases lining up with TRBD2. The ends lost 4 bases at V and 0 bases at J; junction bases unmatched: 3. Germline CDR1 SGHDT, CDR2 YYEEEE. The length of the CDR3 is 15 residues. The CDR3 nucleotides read TGTGCCAGCAGCACTCGGGGGGGCTCCTACAATGAGCAGTTCTTC. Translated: CASSTRGGSYNEQFF.

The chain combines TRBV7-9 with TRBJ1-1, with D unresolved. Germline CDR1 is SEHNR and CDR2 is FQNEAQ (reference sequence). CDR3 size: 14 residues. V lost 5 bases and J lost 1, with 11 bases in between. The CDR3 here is CASSLPGENTEAFF. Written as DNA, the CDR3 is TGTGCCAGCAGCCTCCCCGGGGAGAACACTGAAGCTTTCTTT. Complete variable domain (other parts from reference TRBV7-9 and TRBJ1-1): DTGVSQNPRHKITKRGQNVTFRCDPISEHNRLYWYRQTLGQGPEFLTYFQNEAQLEKSRLLSDRFSAERPKGSFSTLEIQRTEQGDSAMYLCASSLPGENTEAFFGQGTRLTVV.

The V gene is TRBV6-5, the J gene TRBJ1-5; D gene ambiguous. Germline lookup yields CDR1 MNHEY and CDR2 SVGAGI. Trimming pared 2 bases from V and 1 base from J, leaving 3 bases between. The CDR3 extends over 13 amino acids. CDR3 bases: TGTGCCAGCAGTTACGAGAGCAATCAGCCCCAGCATTTT. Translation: CASSYESNQPQHF.

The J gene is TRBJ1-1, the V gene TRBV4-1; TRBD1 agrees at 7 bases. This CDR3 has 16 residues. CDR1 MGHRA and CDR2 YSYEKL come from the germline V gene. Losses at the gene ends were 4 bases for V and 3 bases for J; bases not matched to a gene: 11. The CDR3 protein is CASSLNPGQLDTEAFF. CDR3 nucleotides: TGCGCCAGCAGCCTGAATCCGGGACAGCTAGACACTGAAGCTTTCTTT.

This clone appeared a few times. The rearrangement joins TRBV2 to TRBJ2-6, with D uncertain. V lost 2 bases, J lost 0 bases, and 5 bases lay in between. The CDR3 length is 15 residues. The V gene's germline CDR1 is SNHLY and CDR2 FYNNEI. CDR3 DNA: TGTGCCAGCAGTGAATTCTCCTCTGGGGCCAACGTCCTGACTTTC. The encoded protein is CASSEFSSGANVLTF.

The CDR3 coding sequence is TGTGCCAGCAGCAGGGTTGGCTCCGGGGGGTCTGGGGGTCATGAGCAGTTCTTC. Translated: CASSRVGSGGSGGHEQFF. The J gene is TRBJ2-1, the V gene TRBV5-8; 7 bases are a match to TRBD2. Germline V gene lookup returns CDR1 SGHTS and CDR2 YDEGEE. V trimming: 4 bases; J trimming: 8 bases; junction bases outside the gene matches: 21. This CDR3 comprises 18 residues.

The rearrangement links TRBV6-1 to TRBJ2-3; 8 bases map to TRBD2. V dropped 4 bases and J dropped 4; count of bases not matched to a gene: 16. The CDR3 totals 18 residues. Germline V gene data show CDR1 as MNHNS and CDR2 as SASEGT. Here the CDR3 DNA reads TGTGCCAGCAGTGCGGGCGGGGCAACTGGGACTAGTTCAGATACGCAGTATTTT. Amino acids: CASSAGGATGTSSDTQYF.

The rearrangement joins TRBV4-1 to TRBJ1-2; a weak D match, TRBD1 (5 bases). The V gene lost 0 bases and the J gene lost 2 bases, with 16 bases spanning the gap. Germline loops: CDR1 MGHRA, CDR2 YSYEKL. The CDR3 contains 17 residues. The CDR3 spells CASSQDIVDTMNYGYTF. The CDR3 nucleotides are TGCGCCAGCAGCCAAGATATAGTGGACACGATGAACTATGGCTACACCTTC.

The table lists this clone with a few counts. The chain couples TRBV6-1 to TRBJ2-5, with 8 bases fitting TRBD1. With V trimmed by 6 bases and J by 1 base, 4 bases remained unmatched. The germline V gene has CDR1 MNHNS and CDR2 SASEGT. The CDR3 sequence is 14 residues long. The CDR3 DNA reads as TGTGCCAGCAGCGCCAGGGGGCCCCAAGAGACCCAGTACTTC. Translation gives CASSARGPQETQYF.

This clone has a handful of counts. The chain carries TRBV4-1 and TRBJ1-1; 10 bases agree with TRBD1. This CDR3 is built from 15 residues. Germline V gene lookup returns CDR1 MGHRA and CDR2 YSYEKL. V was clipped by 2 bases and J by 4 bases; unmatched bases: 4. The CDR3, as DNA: TGCGCCAGCAGCCAACTCCGGGACAGGGGCACTGAAGCTTTCTTT. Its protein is CASSQLRDRGTEAFF.

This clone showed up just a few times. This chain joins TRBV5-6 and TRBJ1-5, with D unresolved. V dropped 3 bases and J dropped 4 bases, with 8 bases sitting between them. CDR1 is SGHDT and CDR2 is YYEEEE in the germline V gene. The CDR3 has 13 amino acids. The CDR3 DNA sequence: TGTGCCAGCAGCTCACAATTAAATCAGCCCCAGCATTTT. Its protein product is CASSSQLNQPQHF. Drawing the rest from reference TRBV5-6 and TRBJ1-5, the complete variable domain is DAGVTQSPTHLIKTRGQQVTLRCSPKSGHDTVSWYQQALGQGPQFIFQYYEEEERQRGNFPDRFSGHQFPNYSSELNVNALLLGDSALYLCASSSQLNQPQHFGDGTRLSIL.

The DNA for the CDR3 is TGTGCCAGCAGCTTAGACAGGGGGCGCCCCGGGGAGCTGTTTTTT. Amino acid sequence: CASSLDRGRPGELFF. The V gene is TRBV11-2, the J gene TRBJ2-2; 8 positions agree with TRBD1. This CDR3 region has 15 residues. The germline V gene encodes CDR1 SGHAT and CDR2 FQNNGV. The ends lost 0 bases at V and 6 bases at J; junction bases unmatched: 3.

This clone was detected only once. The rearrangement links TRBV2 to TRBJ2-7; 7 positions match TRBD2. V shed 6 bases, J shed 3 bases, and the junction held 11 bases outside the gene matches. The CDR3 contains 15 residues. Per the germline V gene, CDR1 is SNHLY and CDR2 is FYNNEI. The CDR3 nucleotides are TGTGCCAGCAGGACCCTGACTAGCTTCCTCTACGAGCAGTACTTC. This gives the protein CASRTLTSFLYEQYF.

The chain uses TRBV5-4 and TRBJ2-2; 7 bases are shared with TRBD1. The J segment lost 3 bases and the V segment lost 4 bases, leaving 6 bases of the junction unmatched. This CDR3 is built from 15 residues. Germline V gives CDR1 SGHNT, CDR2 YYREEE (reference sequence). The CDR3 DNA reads TGTGCCAGCAGCCGGGGACAGAGTTACACCGGGGAGCTGTTTTTT. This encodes CASSRGQSYTGELFF.

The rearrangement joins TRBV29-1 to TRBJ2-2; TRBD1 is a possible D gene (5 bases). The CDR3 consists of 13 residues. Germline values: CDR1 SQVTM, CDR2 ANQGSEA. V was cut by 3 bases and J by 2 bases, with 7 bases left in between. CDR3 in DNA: TGCAGCGTTGACGGACACAACACCGGGGAGCTGTTTTTT. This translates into CSVDGHNTGELFF.

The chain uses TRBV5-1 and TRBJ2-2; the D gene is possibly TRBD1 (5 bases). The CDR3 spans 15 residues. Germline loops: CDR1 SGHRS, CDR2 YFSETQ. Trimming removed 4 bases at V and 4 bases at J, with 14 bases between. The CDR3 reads CASSEAPGPTGELFF. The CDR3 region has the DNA TGCGCCAGCAGCGAGGCTCCAGGGCCCACCGGGGAGCTGTTTTTT.

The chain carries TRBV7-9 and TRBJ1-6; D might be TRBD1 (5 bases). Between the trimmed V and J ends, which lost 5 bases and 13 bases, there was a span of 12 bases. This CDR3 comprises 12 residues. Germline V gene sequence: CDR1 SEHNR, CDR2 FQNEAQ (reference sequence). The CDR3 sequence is CASSPGGGPLHF. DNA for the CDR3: TGTGCCAGCAGCCCTGGGGGAGGGCCCCTCCACTTT. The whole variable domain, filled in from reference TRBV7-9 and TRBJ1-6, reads DTGVSQNPRHKITKRGQNVTFRCDPISEHNRLYWYRQTLGQGPEFLTYFQNEAQLEKSRLLSDRFSAERPKGSFSTLEIQRTEQGDSAMYLCASSPGGGPLHFGNGTRLTVT.

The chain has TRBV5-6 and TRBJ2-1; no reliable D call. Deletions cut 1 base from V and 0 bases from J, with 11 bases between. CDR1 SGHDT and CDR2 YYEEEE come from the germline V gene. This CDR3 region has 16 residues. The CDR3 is CASSLFSENSYNEQFF. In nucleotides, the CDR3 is TGTGCCAGCAGCTTGTTCTCTGAGAACTCCTACAATGAGCAGTTCTTC.

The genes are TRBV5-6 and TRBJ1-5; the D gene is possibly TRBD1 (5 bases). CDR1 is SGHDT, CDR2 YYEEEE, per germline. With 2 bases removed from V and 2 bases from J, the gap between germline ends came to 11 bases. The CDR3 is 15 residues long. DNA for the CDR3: TGTGCCAGCAGCTTTACAGGCCTGGGCAATCAGCCCCAGCATTTT. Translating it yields CASSFTGLGNQPQHF.

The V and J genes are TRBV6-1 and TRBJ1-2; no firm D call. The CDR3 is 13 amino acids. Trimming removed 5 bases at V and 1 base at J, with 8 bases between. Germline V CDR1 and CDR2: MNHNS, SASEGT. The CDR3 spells CASSTWSNYGYTF. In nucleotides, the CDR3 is TGTGCCAGCAGTACCTGGAGTAACTATGGCTACACCTTC.

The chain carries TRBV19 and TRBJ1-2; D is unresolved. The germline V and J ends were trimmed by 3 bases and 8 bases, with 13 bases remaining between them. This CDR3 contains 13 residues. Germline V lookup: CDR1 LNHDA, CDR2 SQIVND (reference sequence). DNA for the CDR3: TGTGCCAGTAGTATTGGCAGCGACCGGGGCTACACCTTC. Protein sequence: CASSIGSDRGYTF.

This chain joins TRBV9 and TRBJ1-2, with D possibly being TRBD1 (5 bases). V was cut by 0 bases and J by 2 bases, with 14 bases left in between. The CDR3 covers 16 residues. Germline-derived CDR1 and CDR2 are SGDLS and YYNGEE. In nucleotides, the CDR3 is TGTGCCAGCAGCGTAGGTCCCGACAGAATAAACTATGGCTACACCTTC. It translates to CASSVGPDRINYGYTF.